These 30 T cell receptor beta chains share one sample of origin, sequenced in a study of blood T cell repertoires in COVID-19. TCRdb keeps only in-frame clones here, not all; method: immunoSEQ multiplex PCR. This table has 120,000 or so clones, approximately 81% appearing once. Sequenced sample: peripheral blood. The receptors come from a woman in her twenties or thirties who had recovered from COVID-19.

Notes on this clone: An end of the junction differs from the germline gene, which may be a read error. The chain joins TRBV27 to TRBJ2-7, with 7 bases fitting TRBD2. Germline V gene lookup returns CDR1 MNHEY and CDR2 SMNVEV (reference sequence). The CDR3 runs 14 residues. CDR3 sequence: CASSYTGTTYGQYF. CDR3 in DNA: TGTGCCAGCAGTTACACCGGGACTACCTACGGGCAGTACTTC.

The chain joins TRBV27 to TRBJ2-7; 13 positions match TRBD2. CDR3 length: 15 residues. Trimming removed 5 bases from V and 4 bases from J; junction bases left unmatched: 5. Germline V lookup: CDR1 MNHEY, CDR2 SMNVEV (reference sequence). CDR3 residues: CASSARTSGGYEQYF. CDR3 DNA: TGTGCCAGCAGTGCACGGACTAGCGGGGGATACGAGCAGTACTTC.

The chain joins TRBV5-1 to TRBJ1-1, with 12 bases that match TRBD1. This CDR3 has 15 residues. CDR1 is SGHRS, CDR2 YFSETQ, per germline. After removal of 4 bases from V and 4 bases from J, the junction contained 5 bases not matched to a gene. The CDR3 DNA follows: TGCGCCAGCAGCCTGGGGACAGGGGGCTTCACTGAAGCTTTCTTT. It codes for CASSLGTGGFTEAFF.

This rearrangement joins TRBV6-5 to TRBJ2-3; D is ambiguous. Germline V lookup: CDR1 MNHEY, CDR2 SVGAGI. Trimming removed 6 bases from V and 0 bases from J, with 4 bases in between. The CDR3 sequence is 12 residues long. CDR3 DNA: TGTGCCAGCAGGGGCAGCACAGATACGCAGTATTTT. Its translation is CASRGSTDTQYF.

CDR3 coding DNA: TGTGCCAGCAGTCGAGCGGGAGGAGGCAATGAGCAGTTCTTC. Amino acid sequence: CASSRAGGGNEQFF. The chain carries TRBV6-5 and TRBJ2-1, with TRBD2 identical over 9 bases. Trimming cost V 5 bases and J 6 bases; bases outside gene matches: 5. Germline V gene data show CDR1 as MNHEY and CDR2 as SVGAGI. This CDR3 comprises 14 residues.

The chain recombines TRBV9 with TRBJ2-3; a weak D match, TRBD2 (6 bases). Trimming removed 0 bases at V and 3 bases at J, with 11 bases between. The CDR3 contains 15 residues. Germline V gene sequence: CDR1 SGDLS, CDR2 YYNGEE. CDR3 in amino acids: CASSVEGGMTDTQYF. The CDR3 coding sequence is TGTGCCAGCAGCGTAGAAGGCGGGATGACAGATACGCAGTATTTT.

The V call is TRBV4-2, the J call TRBJ1-4; D may be TRBD1 (6 bases). The germline V and J ends were trimmed by 4 bases and 6 bases, with 12 bases remaining between them. Germline V lookup: CDR1 LGHNA, CDR2 YNFKEQ. The CDR3 length is 14 residues. The CDR3 spells CASSPKQGDEKLFF. In DNA form, the CDR3 reads TGTGCCAGCAGCCCCAAACAGGGTGATGAAAAACTGTTTTTT.

The chain joins TRBV7-9 to TRBJ2-5; 8 bases map to TRBD2. Germline trimming cut 5 bases from V and 4 bases from J; bases unmatched to any gene: 12. The germline CDR1 and CDR2 sequences are SEHNR and FQNEAQ (reference sequence). The CDR3 consists of 16 residues. The CDR3 region has the DNA TGTGCCAGCAGCCGCAGCGGGGGAGCCTCGGGAGAGACCCAGTACTTC. This gives the protein CASSRSGGASGETQYF. Filled out from reference TRBV7-9 and TRBJ2-5, the complete variable domain reads DTGVSQNPRHKITKRGQNVTFRCDPISEHNRLYWYRQTLGQGPEFLTYFQNEAQLEKSRLLSDRFSAERPKGSFSTLEIQRTEQGDSAMYLCASSRSGGASGETQYFGPGTRLLVL.

The J gene is TRBJ2-4, the V gene TRBV5-1, with D unclear. Deletions cut 0 bases from V and 6 bases from J, with 4 bases between. The CDR3 length is 12 residues. Germline V CDR1 and CDR2: SGHRS, YFSETQ. The CDR3 is CASSLDGNIQYF. The CDR3, as DNA: TGCGCCAGCAGCTTGGACGGAAACATTCAGTACTTC.

V and J are TRBV7-9 and TRBJ1-1; no reliable D call. CDR3 length: 14 amino acids. With 5 bases removed from V and 4 bases from J, the gap between germline ends came to 14 bases. Germline V gene sequence: CDR1 SEHNR, CDR2 FQNEAQ (reference sequence). The CDR3 here is CASSPGFSGTEAFF. In DNA, the CDR3 is TGTGCCAGCAGCCCTGGCTTTTCGGGCACTGAAGCTTTCTTT.

The rearrangement links TRBV5-5 to TRBJ2-1, with D perhaps matching TRBD2 (6 bases). CDR3 length: 14 residues. Germline CDR1 SGHKS, CDR2 YYEKEE (reference sequence). V was pared by 1 base and J by 6 bases, with 11 bases between. The CDR3 DNA follows: TGTGCCAGCAGCTTGCGGGGGTACGGCAATGAGCAGTTCTTC. It translates to CASSLRGYGNEQFF.

V usage is TRBV7-8 and J usage is TRBJ2-1, with 9 bases lining up with TRBD1. CDR3 size: 15 residues. The V and J ends lost 2 bases and 9 bases, in that order; junction bases with no gene match: 8. The germline gives CDR1 SGHVS, CDR2 FQNEAQ. In DNA form, the CDR3 reads TGTGCCAGCAGCTTAATAGGGACAGGGAAAAGTGAGCAGTTCTTC. Translating gives CASSLIGTGKSEQFF.

This clone was observed many times. The chain joins TRBV7-9 to TRBJ2-7, with 12 bases identical to TRBD1. V was clipped by 5 bases and J by 7 bases; unmatched bases: 6. There are 14 residues in the CDR3. From germline, CDR1 is SEHNR and CDR2 FQNEAQ (reference sequence). This CDR3 is CASSTGTGGWEQYF. In DNA, the CDR3 is TGTGCCAGCAGCACCGGGACAGGGGGCTGGGAGCAGTACTTC.

The chain carries TRBV9 and TRBJ2-1; weak D call: TRBD2 (5 bases). The germline CDR1 and CDR2 sequences are SGDLS and YYNGEE. The ends were cut back, 4 bases at V and 2 bases at J, with 13 bases in the middle. This CDR3 is built from 15 residues. CDR3 DNA: TGTGCCAGCAGCTCCAAAACGGGGACCTACAATGAGCAGTTCTTC. It encodes CASSSKTGTYNEQFF.

This clone came up a few times. The chain combines TRBV19 with TRBJ1-5; the D gene is possibly TRBD1 (6 bases). Germline CDR1 and CDR2: LNHDA and SQIVND (reference sequence). CDR3 size: 13 residues. V lost 8 bases to trimming and J lost 3 bases, with 11 bases between them. For the CDR3, the DNA is TGTGCCAGTGGGGACACAATCAATCAGCCCCAGCATTTT. Its translation: CASGDTINQPQHF. Based on the CDR3 plus reference TRBV19 and TRBJ1-5, the full variable domain is DGGITQSPKYLFRKEGQNVTLSCEQNLNHDAMYWYRQDPGQGLRLIYYSQIVNDFQKGDIAEGYSVSREKKESFPLTVTSAQKNPTAFYLCASGDTINQPQHFGDGTRLSIL.

The chain combines TRBV6-5 with TRBJ1-1; the D gene is possibly TRBD1 (5 bases). The germline V gene has CDR1 MNHEY and CDR2 SVGAGI. V was shortened by 7 bases and J by 1 base, with 10 bases between the two germline ends. This CDR3 comprises 13 residues. In DNA, the CDR3 is TGTGCCAGCAATGGGGGGGAGAACACTGAAGCTTTCTTT. This sequence encodes CASNGGENTEAFF.

The chain carries TRBV5-4 and TRBJ1-5; 8 bases fit TRBD1. CDR1 is SGHNT, CDR2 YYREEE, per germline (reference sequence). The CDR3 spans 13 residues. V was clipped by 10 bases and J by 6 bases; unmatched bases: 9. The CDR3 protein is CASSGGVGQPQHF. The CDR3 DNA reads TGTGCCTCCTCAGGGGGCGTAGGTCAGCCCCAGCATTTT.

The chain employs TRBV21-1 and TRBJ2-5; the table assigns TRBD1, which was not confirmed against the DNA. TRBV21-1 is a listed pseudogene. The CDR3 length is 15 residues. CDR3 protein: CASSKVRGRQETQYF. The DNA of the CDR3 is TGTGCCAGCAGCAAAGTTAGGGGGCGCCAAGAGACCCAGTACTTC.

The chain links TRBV3-1 (or the pseudogene TRBV3-2) to TRBJ1-3, with D maybe TRBD1 (6 bases). The length of the CDR3 is 15 residues. The V end lost 1 base, the J end lost 2 bases, and 9 bases lay between the germline ends. The V gene's germline CDR1 is LGHDT and CDR2 YNNKEL (reference sequence). The CDR3 sequence: CASSQGRTAGNTIYF. For the CDR3, the DNA is TGTGCCAGCAGCCAAGGACGGACAGCTGGAAACACCATATATTTT.

The chain couples TRBV7-8 to TRBJ1-2, with TRBD1 as a possible D gene (6 bases). V lost 2 bases to trimming and J lost 7 bases, with 14 bases between them. Germline V gene data show CDR1 as SGHVS and CDR2 as FQNEAQ. The CDR3 is made up of 14 amino acids. The DNA for the CDR3 is TGTGCCAGCAGCTTACTGGGGGCTCCCCTTGGCTACACCTTC. The encoded protein is CASSLLGAPLGYTF.

The gene calls are TRBV5-1 and TRBJ1-1, with a possible D match to TRBD1 (6 bases). Trimming took off 0 bases at V and 3 bases at J, with 15 bases between the two ends. Germline V lookup: CDR1 SGHRS, CDR2 YFSETQ. There are 16 residues in the CDR3. Written as DNA, the CDR3 is TGCGCCAGCAGCTTGGAAACAGGGAAGGTGTACACTGAAGCTTTCTTT. Amino acid sequence: CASSLETGKVYTEAFF.

The chain has TRBV15 and TRBJ2-7; D is possibly TRBD1 (5 bases). CDR3 length: 13 residues. In germline, CDR1 is LNHNV, CDR2 YYDKDF (reference sequence). The V end was cut by 8 bases, the J end by 0 bases, with 11 bases between. CDR3 sequence: CATRSQGSYEQYF. DNA of the CDR3: TGTGCCACCCGCTCGCAGGGCTCCTACGAGCAGTACTTC. Together with reference TRBV15 and TRBJ2-7, the CDR3 gives the full variable domain: DAMVIQNPRYQVTQFGKPVTLSCSQTLNHNVMYWYQQKSSQAPKLLFHYYDKDFNNEADTPDNFQSRRPNTSFCFLDIRSPGLGDTAMYLCATRSQGSYEQYFGPGTRLTVT.

This clone was seen only a few times. The V call is TRBV7-9, the J call TRBJ1-1; D is possibly TRBD1 (5 bases). The germline V gene has CDR1 SEHNR and CDR2 FQNEAQ (reference sequence). Trimming pared 3 bases from V and 1 base from J, leaving 9 bases between. The CDR3 consists of 14 residues. This CDR3 is CASSFLGPNTEAFF. The CDR3 bases are TGTGCCAGCAGCTTTTTGGGGCCGAACACTGAAGCTTTCTTT. The full variable domain, completed using reference TRBV7-9 and TRBJ1-1, is DTGVSQNPRHKITKRGQNVTFRCDPISEHNRLYWYRQTLGQGPEFLTYFQNEAQLEKSRLLSDRFSAERPKGSFSTLEIQRTEQGDSAMYLCASSFLGPNTEAFFGQGTRLTVV.

The genes are TRBV4-2 and TRBJ2-7, with D possibly TRBD2 on 6 matching bases. Germline V gene sequence: CDR1 LGHNA, CDR2 YNFKEQ. The CDR3 is made up of 16 amino acids. Deletions cut 0 bases from V and 0 bases from J, with 12 bases between. The CDR3: CASSQDLGGASYEQYF. CDR3 coding DNA: TGTGCCAGCAGCCAAGATCTTGGCGGGGCCTCCTACGAGCAGTACTTC.

V gene TRBV7-6 combines with J gene TRBJ2-1, with 9 bases aligning to TRBD1. CDR1 is SGHVS, CDR2 FNYEAQ, per germline. The CDR3 has 13 residues. After removal of 8 bases from V and 4 bases from J, the junction contained 3 bases not matched to a gene. The CDR3 protein is CASSGQGYNEQFF. The CDR3 DNA sequence: TGTGCCAGCTCGGGACAGGGATACAATGAGCAGTTCTTC. The full variable domain, with the rest looked up from reference TRBV7-6 and TRBJ2-1, is GAGVSQSPRYKVTKRGQDVALRCDPISGHVSLYWYRQALGQGPEFLTYFNYEAQQDKSGLPNDRFSAERPEGSISTLTIQRTEQRDSAMYRCASSGQGYNEQFFGPGTRLTVL.

The rearrangement joins TRBV6-1 to TRBJ2-7; TRBD1 agrees at 7 bases. The V gene's germline CDR1 is MNHNS and CDR2 SASEGT. With V trimmed by 3 bases and J by 2 bases, 4 bases remained unmatched. This CDR3 region has 14 residues. The CDR3 here is CASSERQGAYEQYF. CDR3 coding DNA: TGTGCCAGCAGTGAGCGACAGGGAGCCTACGAGCAGTACTTC.

The chain employs TRBV7-3 and TRBJ2-3; 9 bases line up with TRBD2. CDR3 size: 15 residues. Germline V gene data show CDR1 as SGHTA and CDR2 as FQGTGA. V shed 3 bases, J shed 5 bases, and the junction held 6 bases outside the gene matches. CDR3 in DNA: TGTGCCAGCAGCTTGGGCGGGAGGGGAGTAGATACGCAGTATTTT. This translates into CASSLGGRGVDTQYF.

The rearrangement joins TRBV5-1 to TRBJ1-5; no definite D call. Germline CDR1 and CDR2: SGHRS and YFSETQ. Trimming pared 0 bases from V and 4 bases from J, leaving 5 bases between. The CDR3 totals 13 residues. CDR3 sequence reads: CASSLGENQPQHF. The CDR3 DNA reads as TGCGCCAGCAGCTTGGGAGAGAATCAGCCCCAGCATTTT.

Only a few counts were recorded for this clone. The rearrangement joins TRBV7-6 to TRBJ2-6; TRBD1 agrees at 8 bases. The CDR3 covers 15 residues. Per germline, CDR1 SGHVS and CDR2 FNYEAQ. V shed 5 bases and J 4 bases; nucleotides not matched to a gene: 4. The CDR3 bases are TGTGCCAGCAGCCTCCAGGGGGCCGGGGCCAACGTCCTGACTTTC. Translating it yields CASSLQGAGANVLTF.

The V and J genes are TRBV27 and TRBJ2-2, with TRBD2 as a possible D gene (7 bases). CDR1 and CDR2 (germline): MNHEY, SMNVEV (reference sequence). This CDR3 contains 15 residues. V lost 6 bases and J lost 4, with 15 bases in between. The CDR3 bases are TGTGCCAGCAGGCGAGGGAGGGGGGCCACCGGGGAGCTGTTTTTT. This encodes CASRRGRGATGELFF.